A selection of T cell receptor beta chains follows, all from one sample in a study of tumor T cells in aggressive B-cell lymphoma. Repertoires were generated with immunoSEQ multiplex PCR, while TCRdb's copy carries only in-frame clones and drops some. The table includes approximately 10,000 clones, roughly 85% detected once. The sequenced material came from tumor tissue. These TCRs come from an adult with diffuse large B cell lymphoma. Each CDR3 is given without its conserved first and last residue. The size entry is marked missing in some rows and otherwise reads once, few, many or a size class.

clone_size v_call cdr3_aa
NA TRBV6-5 ASSYLGGQGLRAF
NA TRBV6-5 ASSLVTNEKLF
NA TRBV28 ASRLGQGGQPQH
NA TRBV7-9 ASSPGGIPQETQY
once TRBV7-2 ASSGLAGAGEQY
NA TRBV4-3 ASSQRQGVYNEQF
once TRBV5-6 ASSFLARKNTEAF
NA TRBV7-3 ASSLKGGQGREAQY
NA TRBV6-1 ASSALDRGNYGYT
NA TRBV6-5 ASSPWTGRNQPQH
NA TRBV18 ASSSQGAFGEKLF
NA TRBV28 ASGTSVDEQF
few TRBV29-1 SVPGTGGYEQY
NA TRBV14 ASRPTGLEKLF
NA TRBV7-2 ASSAVRAGELF
NA TRBV27 ASSPRAGTHYGYT
NA TRBV30 AWSAGTGLEETQY
NA TRBV5-6 ASSRVEGNYEQY
NA TRBV6-5 ASSGREGGNTEAF
NA TRBV7-3 ASSPRYPGDGYNEQF
few TRBV4-1 ASSHTSDEQF
NA TRBV10-3 AISGGGGQGRSGGKLF
few TRBV18 ASSPIPQKETQY
NA TRBV29-1 SVESGYGYT
NA TRBV28 ASRVTGRGNTEAF
NA TRBV7-2 ASRVGLAENYEQY
once TRBV27 ASSPSSGRSLSREQY
NA TRBV7-3 ASSFSSGLAYEQY
NA TRBV5-1 ASSPQPQVGGIEQY
NA TRBV7-9 ASSLDPFPGLAGYNEQF
NA TRBV25-1 ASSENFFLVGDTQY
NA TRBV7-6 ASRTTGDRDEKLF
NA TRBV2 ASSSEGVGNSPLH
NA TRBV9 ASSVTYSGNTIY
NA TRBV27 ASRTFRDLNTEAF
NA TRBV19 ASSIGQEQETQY
NA TRBV6-5 ASRRTSGMYEQY
NA TRBV9 ASSATPSAEETQY
large TRBV5-4 ASSPGTAEAF
few TRBV28 ASSSPRGTGNTIY
NA TRBV6-1 ASSEGGSYEQY
NA TRBV15 ATSRDLGIAGAETQY
NA TRBV11-3 ASSQGQGVTGELF
NA TRBV5-1 ASRDRANYGYT
NA TRBV28 ASSPFVDRGYGYT